The T cell receptor (beta chain) under discussion was sequenced for a study of T-cell memory formation after mild COVID-19. Germline trimming cut 3 bases from V and 8 bases from J; bases unmatched to any gene: 6. The CDR3 runs to 13 residues. Germline CDR1 reads SQVTM; CDR2 reads ANQGSEA. A remark on this clonotype: The antigen is undetermined.

Study outcomes and limitations: For contracting clones, CD4+ ones sat mainly in CM and EM, CD8+ in EMRA. Clones from the second wave (peaking day 37) had unconfirmed SARS-CoV-2 specificity.

Barcoded TCR alpha and TCR beta cDNA libraries with UMIs came from 5'RACE using constant-segment primers. TCRdb used MiXCR to reprocess the 5' RACE reads, holding one entry per CDR3 protein. Among 250,000 to 300,000 distinct CDR3 sequences listed, 15% to 20% were seen once. The chain has TRBV29-1 and TRBJ2-1, with 8 bases identical to TRBD1. The sequencing input was PBMCs or a T cell subset sorted from them (not recorded which). The TCR comes from a man younger than 35 who had mild COVID-19 (a few samples of this study predate the infection). Cell type and time point are not known. CDR3 nucleotide sequence: TGCAGCGTTGAGGACAGGGTCTCATATGAGCAGTTCTTC. It is translated as CSVEDRVSYEQFF.